The rows below give T cell receptor beta chains drawn from one sample of a study of T cells in Graves' hyperthyroidism and ophthalmopathy. TCRdb independently ran MiXCR on the multiplex PCR reads; one entry per CDR3 protein. The data show nearly 750,000 distinct CDR3 sequences, roughly a third seen once. Sequenced material: blood. These receptors were taken from a middle-aged woman with Graves' hyperthyroidism. CDR3s include the opening cysteine and the closing phenylalanine or tryptophan. A D gene is named only where the DNA matches it firmly. Clone size is given for some rows only: seen once, a few or many times, or a class if the clone is expanded.

v_gene,j_gene,abundance,d_gene,CDR3nt,CDR3aa
TRBV12-3/TRBV12-4,TRBJ1-2,few,.,TGTGCCAGCAGGGCGCACGGGACAACTCTCAACTATGGCTACACCTTC,CASRAHGTTLNYGYTF
TRBV2,TRBJ1-1,many,TRBD1,TGTGCCAGCAGTTTTGGACAGGGGGTTTCTGAAGCTTTCTTT,CASSFGQGVSEAFF
TRBV7-2,TRBJ1-5,many,.,TGTGCCAGCACTGTCCGGGCCAATCAGCCCCAGCATTTT,CASTVRANQPQHF
TRBV12-3/TRBV12-4,TRBJ2-6,few,TRBD1,TGTGCCAGCAGTTTTGGTCCTCCGGGACAGCCTACCTATTCTGGGGCCAACGTCCTGACTTTC,CASSFGPPGQPTYSGANVLTF
TRBV7-2,TRBJ1-1,.,TRBD1,TGTGCCGGCAGTTACACCCGTGACAGGGTGGACACTGAAGCTTTCTTT,CAGSYTRDRVDTEAFF
TRBV25-1,TRBJ2-5,few,.,TGTGCCAGCATGGCCAGGGCGAGAGAGACCCAGTACTTC,CASMARARETQYF
TRBV12-3/TRBV12-4,TRBJ1-2,.,TRBD1,TGTGCCAGCACCACGGACAGGGATATGGGCTACACCTTC,CASTTDRDMGYTF
TRBV24-1,TRBJ1-2,many,TRBD1,TGTGCCACCAGTGATTCGGACAGGGAGGCTAATGGCTACACCTTC,CATSDSDREANGYTF
TRBV9,TRBJ2-5,.,TRBD1,TGTGCCAGCAGCGTAGGCGGACAGGGGGGCGAGACCCAGTACTTC,CASSVGGQGGETQYF
TRBV18,TRBJ1-1,few,.,TGTGCCAGCTCACCGGCAGGCCAGAACACTGAAGCTTTCTTT,CASSPAGQNTEAFF
TRBV7-2,TRBJ1-3,many,TRBD1,TGTGCCAGCAGCTTAGTTGGGACAGCCTCTGGAAACACCATATATTTT,CASSLVGTASGNTIYF
TRBV2,TRBJ1-1,few,TRBD1,TGTGCCAGCAGTGACCCGGGACAGGGTTTTTTAGAAATGAACACTGAAGCTTTCTTT,CASSDPGQGFLEMNTEAFF
TRBV19,TRBJ2-6,.,.,TGTGCCAGTAGTATCACAGGGATAAGGGCTGGGGCCAACGTCCTGACTTTC,CASSITGIRAGANVLTF
TRBV20-1,TRBJ2-7,.,.,TGCAGTGCAAACTGGGGCCAGTCCTACGAGCAGTACTTC,CSANWGQSYEQYF
TRBV7-9,TRBJ2-7,once,.,TGCGCCAGCAGCCTCCGGGACGCCAACCCTTACGAGCAGTACTTC,CASSLRDANPYEQYF
TRBV29-1,TRBJ2-2,few,.,TGCAGCGCCGTTAGGGATAGCGACAGCTTGAACACCGGGGAGCTGTTTTTT,CSAVRDSDSLNTGELFF
TRBV11-2,TRBJ1-2,.,.,TGTGCCAGCAGCCAGGAGTCCTACATGGACCTGAACTATGGCTACACCTTC,CASSQESYMDLNYGYTF
TRBV20-1,TRBJ2-2,.,.,TGCAGTGCTAGAGTGGCTCTTAACACCGGGGAGCTGTTTTTT,CSARVALNTGELFF
TRBV28,TRBJ1-3,once,.,TGTGCCAGCATCTCACTCGGGAGGGCTGGAAACACCATATATTTT,CASISLGRAGNTIYF
TRBV6-6,TRBJ1-2,many,.,TGTGCCAGCAGTTACTCCTCGCGCTACACCTTC,CASSYSSRYTF
TRBV19,TRBJ2-3,once,.,TGTGCCAGTAGTATTTCCTTGACAGCTAGCACAGATACGCAGTATTTT,CASSISLTASTDTQYF
TRBV5-6,TRBJ1-5,.,TRBD1,TGTGTCAGCAGCTTGGGGGGACAGACTTTCCAGCATTTT,CVSSLGGQTFQHF
TRBV7-2,TRBJ2-2,.,.,TGTGCCAGCGGCCCCCTGGCGGGTCAGAACACCGGGGAGCTGTTTTTT,CASGPLAGQNTGELFF
TRBV19,TRBJ1-1,.,.,TGTGCCAGTAGCAGCCCTCAGGGGAGGCCTGAAGCTTTCTTT,CASSSPQGRPEAFF
TRBV6-5,TRBJ1-5,few,.,TGTGCCAGCAGGTTGTTGAAGGGGGATCAGCCCCAGCATTTT,CASRLLKGDQPQHF
TRBV19,TRBJ2-7,.,TRBD2,TGTGCCAGTAGTCCATGGCTAGCGGGAGATTCCGAGCAGTACTTC,CASSPWLAGDSEQYF
TRBV24-1,TRBJ1-1,.,.,TGTGCCACCAGTGATGTTGACAGGAACACTGAAGCTTTCTTT,CATSDVDRNTEAFF
TRBV7-2,TRBJ1-2,many,TRBD1,TGTGCCAGCAGGGTTTTAGGGGGCGCTTCGGGCTACACCTTC,CASRVLGGASGYTF
TRBV10-3,TRBJ2-3,.,.,TGTGCCAGCAGTTACCAGGTCGCCACGCAGTATTTT,CASSYQVATQYF
TRBV11-2,TRBJ2-7,.,.,TGTGCCGGCCATTCCGTAGCCGGGGCCTACGAGCAGTACTTC,CAGHSVAGAYEQYF
TRBV10-3,TRBJ1-2,few,.,TGTGCCAGCAGTTATGGGAAGGGTAGCTATGGCTACACCTTC,CASSYGKGSYGYTF
TRBV2,TRBJ1-5,many,TRBD1,TGTGCCACCGGACAGGGAGAACAGCCCCAGCATTTT,CATGQGEQPQHF
TRBV19,TRBJ1-1,.,TRBD1,TGTGCCAGTACCCTAGCTGGCAGGGGGAGTGAAGCTTTCTTT,CASTLAGRGSEAFF
TRBV10-3,TRBJ1-2,few,TRBD1,TGTGCCATCAGTGAGAAAGTGGACAGGGAGAACTATGGCTACACCTTC,CAISEKVDRENYGYTF
TRBV7-9,TRBJ2-3,.,.,TGTGCCAGCAGCTTAGGGACGGGGAGCACAGATACGCAGTATTTT,CASSLGTGSTDTQYF
TRBV4-3,TRBJ1-1,.,TRBD1,TGCGCCAGCAGCCAAGTGGGACAGACAGCTTTCTTT,CASSQVGQTAFF
TRBV6-5,TRBJ1-2,.,.,TGTGCCAGCAGGAGAGGGAAGGATGGCTACACCTTC,CASRRGKDGYTF
TRBV5-1,TRBJ2-2,few,TRBD1,TGTGCCAGCAGTTGGGACAGGGGGCGCTCCGGGGAGCTGTTTTTT,CASSWDRGRSGELFF
TRBV5-4,TRBJ2-2,few,.,TGTGCCAGCAGCCGGGCGTCGGAGAACACCGGGGAGCTGTTTTTT,CASSRASENTGELFF
TRBV7-9,TRBJ2-7,.,.,TGTGCCAGCAGCTTAGTTTCAGCAGGGGTCTCCTACGAGCAGTACTTC,CASSLVSAGVSYEQYF
TRBV10-3,TRBJ1-6,many,.,TGTGCCATCAGTACCAGGGGAGATGGCAATTCACCCCTCCACTTT,CAISTRGDGNSPLHF
TRBV29-1,TRBJ2-2,.,.,TGCAGCTCGGACAGAACGAACACCGGGGAGCTGTTTTTT,CSSDRTNTGELFF
TRBV9,TRBJ1-3,many,.,TGTGCCAGCAGCGAGTCAGGAGAGGGTGGAAACACCATATATTTT,CASSESGEGGNTIYF
TRBV28,TRBJ1-2,few,.,TGTGCCAGCAGCACCCAACAGACACATGGCTACACCTTC,CASSTQQTHGYTF
TRBV6-1,TRBJ2-5,.,TRBD1,TGTGCCAGCTCCTGGACAGGCTTATCTTGGACCCAGTACTTC,CASSWTGLSWTQYF
TRBV10-3,TRBJ2-2,few,.,TGCCTGACAGGGAACACCGGGGAGCTGTTTTTT,CLTGNTGELFF
TRBV2,TRBJ1-6,many,.,TGTGCCAGCAGCAGGGGCGAGTCCTCACCCCTCCACTTT,CASSRGESSPLHF
TRBV6-6,TRBJ1-4,.,TRBD1,TGTGCCATCGGTAGAGAAACGGGGACAGGGTATGAAAAACTGTTTTTT,CAIGRETGTGYEKLFF
TRBV29-1,TRBJ1-1,.,.,TGCAGCCAAGGGACGGACAGGAACACTGAAGCTTTCTTT,CSQGTDRNTEAFF
TRBV20-1,TRBJ1-2,few,.,TGCAGTGCTATTCTTGGGGTACCTGGCTATGGCTACACCTTC,CSAILGVPGYGYTF
TRBV7-2,TRBJ1-5,.,TRBD1,TGTGCCAGCAGTGAAAGGGACAGTCAGCCCCAGCATTTT,CASSERDSQPQHF
TRBV20-1,TRBJ2-1,.,.,TGCAGTGCTAGTGCAGGACTAAACGAGCAGTTCTTC,CSASAGLNEQFF
TRBV5-1,TRBJ2-3,many,.,TGCGCCAGCAGCGCGACAGATACGCAGTATTTT,CASSATDTQYF
TRBV7-9,TRBJ1-4,.,TRBD1,TGTGCCAGCAGCCAGGGACAGCTAAAACTGTTTTTT,CASSQGQLKLFF
TRBV7-2,TRBJ2-7,many,.,TGTGCCAGCAGCTTGTATCACGAGCAGTACTTC,CASSLYHEQYF
TRBV29-1,TRBJ2-7,many,.,TGCAGCGTTGAGGAGGGCTCGGGGGAGCAGTACTTC,CSVEEGSGEQYF
TRBV7-9,TRBJ1-6,many,.,TGTGCCAGCAGCTTCGGCATTGTCTCTTCACCCCTCCACTTT,CASSFGIVSSPLHF
TRBV7-9,TRBJ1-1,.,.,TGTGCCAGCAGCTTAGACCCCGGAAACAGGGCGGACACTGAAGCTTTCTTT,CASSLDPGNRADTEAFF
TRBV4-3,TRBJ1-4,few,TRBD1,TGCGCCAGCAGCCAAGATAACTGGAGACAGGGGTCAAATGGTGAAAAACTGTTTTTT,CASSQDNWRQGSNGEKLFF